This T cell receptor (beta chain) was found in a study of OX40 agonist ivuxolimab in advanced cancers. In the study overall: As their treatment, patients were administered ivuxolimab, an agonistic anti-OX40 (CD134) antibody. 30% to 40% of patients had received prior checkpoint inhibitor therapy.

Some clones are missing from TCRdb's copy, which holds only in-frame ones; the method was immunoSEQ multiplex PCR. Of around 95,000 clones listed, almost 90% were seen once; the top ten hold around 0.16%. Sequenced material: CD4+ or CD8+ T cells sorted from blood, taken in a trial of the OX40 agonist ivuxolimab. This clonotype originated in an adult with an advanced solid tumor such as melanoma, head and neck, liver or kidney cancer.

CDR3 sequence: CASSIGQGPSQTSPLHF. The CDR3 DNA is TGTGCCAGTAGTATAGGACAGGGGCCAAGCCAAACTTCACCCCTCCACTTT. The chain recombines TRBV19 with TRBJ1-6, with TRBD1 identical over 8 bases. This CDR3 contains 17 residues. From germline, CDR1 is LNHDA and CDR2 SQIVND (reference sequence). Germline trimming cut 1 base from V and 9 bases from J; bases unmatched to any gene: 11.